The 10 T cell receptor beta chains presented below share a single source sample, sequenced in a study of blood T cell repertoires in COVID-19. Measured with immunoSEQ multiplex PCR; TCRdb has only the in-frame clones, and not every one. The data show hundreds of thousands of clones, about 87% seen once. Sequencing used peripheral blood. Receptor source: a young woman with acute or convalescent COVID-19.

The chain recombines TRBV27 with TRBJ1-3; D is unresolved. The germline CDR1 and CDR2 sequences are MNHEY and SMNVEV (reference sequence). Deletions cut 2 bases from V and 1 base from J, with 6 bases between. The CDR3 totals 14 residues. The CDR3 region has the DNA TGTGCCAGCAGTTTAAGCGGTTCTGGAAACACCATATATTTT. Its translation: CASSLSGSGNTIYF.

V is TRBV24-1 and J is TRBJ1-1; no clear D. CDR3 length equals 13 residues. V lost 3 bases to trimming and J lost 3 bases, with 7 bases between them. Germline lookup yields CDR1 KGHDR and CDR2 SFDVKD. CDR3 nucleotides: TGTGCCACCAGTGATGAGAGGGACACTGAAGCTTTCTTT. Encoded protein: CATSDERDTEAFF.

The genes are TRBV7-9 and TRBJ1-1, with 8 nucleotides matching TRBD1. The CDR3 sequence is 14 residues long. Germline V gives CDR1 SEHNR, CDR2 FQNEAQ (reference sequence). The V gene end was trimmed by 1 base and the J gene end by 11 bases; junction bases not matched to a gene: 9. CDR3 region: CASSLGDRGGEAFF. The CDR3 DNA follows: TGTGCCAGCAGCTTAGGAGACAGGGGCGGAGAGGCTTTCTTT.

The CDR3 bases are TGTGCCACCAGTGACCCCGCAGGGACTGGAAACACCATATATTTT. This encodes CATSDPAGTGNTIYF. The chain employs TRBV24-1 and TRBJ1-3; D may be TRBD1 (5 bases). V gave up 4 bases and J gave up 2 bases, with 11 bases separating them. Germline V gene sequence: CDR1 KGHDR, CDR2 SFDVKD. The CDR3 extends over 15 amino acids.

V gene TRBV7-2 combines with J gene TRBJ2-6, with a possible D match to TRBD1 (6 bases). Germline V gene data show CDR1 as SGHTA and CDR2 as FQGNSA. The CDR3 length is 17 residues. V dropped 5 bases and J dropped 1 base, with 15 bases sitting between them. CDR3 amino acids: CASSPIPGESGANVLTF. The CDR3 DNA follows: TGTGCCAGCAGCCCAATCCCAGGGGAATCTGGGGCCAACGTCCTGACTTTC.

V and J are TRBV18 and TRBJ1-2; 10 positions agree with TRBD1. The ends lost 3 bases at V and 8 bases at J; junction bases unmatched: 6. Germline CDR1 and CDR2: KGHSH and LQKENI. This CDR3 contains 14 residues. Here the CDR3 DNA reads TGTGCCAGCTCACCGGGGACAGGGGTAATCGGCTACACCTTC. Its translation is CASSPGTGVIGYTF. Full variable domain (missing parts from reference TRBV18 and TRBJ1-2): NAGVMQNPRHLVRRRGQEARLRCSPMKGHSHVYWYRQLPEEGLKFMVYLQKENIIDESGMPKERFSAEFPKEGPSILRIQQVVRGDSAAYFCASSPGTGVIGYTFGSGTRLTVV.

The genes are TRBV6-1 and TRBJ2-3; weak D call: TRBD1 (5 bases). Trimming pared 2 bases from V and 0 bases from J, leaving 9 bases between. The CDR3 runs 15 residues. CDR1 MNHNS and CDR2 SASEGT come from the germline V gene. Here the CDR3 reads CASSESPGSTDTQYF. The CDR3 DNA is TGTGCCAGCAGTGAATCCCCAGGGAGCACAGATACGCAGTATTTT.

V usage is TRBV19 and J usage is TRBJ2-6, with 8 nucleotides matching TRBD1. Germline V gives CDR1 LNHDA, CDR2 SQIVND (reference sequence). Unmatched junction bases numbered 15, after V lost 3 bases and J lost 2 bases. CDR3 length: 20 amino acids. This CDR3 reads CASSIRGGTGRSAGANVLTF. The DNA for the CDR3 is TGTGCCAGTAGTATTAGGGGTGGGACAGGTCGATCAGCTGGGGCCAACGTCCTGACTTTC.

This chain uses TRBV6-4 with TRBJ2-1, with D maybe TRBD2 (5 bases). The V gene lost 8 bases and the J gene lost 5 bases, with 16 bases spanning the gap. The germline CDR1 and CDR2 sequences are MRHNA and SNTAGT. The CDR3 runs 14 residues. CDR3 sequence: CASSPAGENNEQFF. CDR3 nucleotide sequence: TGTGCCAGCTCGCCCGCCGGGGAGAACAATGAGCAGTTCTTC.

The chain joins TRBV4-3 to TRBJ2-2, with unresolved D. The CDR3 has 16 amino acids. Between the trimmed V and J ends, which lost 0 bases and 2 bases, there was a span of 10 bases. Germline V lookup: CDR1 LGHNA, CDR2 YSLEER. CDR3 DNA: TGCGCCAGCAGCCAAGATATCGCAGAAAACACCGGGGAGCTGTTTTTT. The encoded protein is CASSQDIAENTGELFF.